This T cell receptor (beta chain) was retrieved from a study of blood T cell repertoires in COVID-19. About the research overall: Samples representing acute and convalescent COVID-19 were sourced from the United States, Italy and Spain. PBMCs, B-cell-depleted T cells, or T cells were the source of the cDNA or gDNA that made up the material.

Note on this clone: At the DNA level, this CDR3 is encoded by other sequences in the same sample as well.

The CDR3 contains 16 residues. The V and J ends lost 3 bases and 5 bases, in that order; junction bases with no gene match: 10. CDR1 KGHSH and CDR2 LQKENI come from the germline V gene. In the study's own analysis: Amplification with reference gene primers provided the estimates of nucleated cell counts. Sequencing was performed with immunoSEQ multiplex PCR; in TCRdb, only in-frame clones are kept and a portion is missing. That table furnishes V, J and clone size, whereas the DNA furnished D and trimming. The sample lists about 190,000 clones; 81% were seen once. This receptor was obtained from a woman older than 75 with COVID-19, enrolled during active disease. Sequencing used peripheral blood. J is TRBJ1-2 and V is TRBV18; 9 nucleotides line up with TRBD1. CDR3 in amino acids: CASSPERTGDGYGYTF. CDR3 nucleotides: TGTGCCAGCTCACCGGAGAGGACAGGGGATGGGTATGGCTACACCTTC.